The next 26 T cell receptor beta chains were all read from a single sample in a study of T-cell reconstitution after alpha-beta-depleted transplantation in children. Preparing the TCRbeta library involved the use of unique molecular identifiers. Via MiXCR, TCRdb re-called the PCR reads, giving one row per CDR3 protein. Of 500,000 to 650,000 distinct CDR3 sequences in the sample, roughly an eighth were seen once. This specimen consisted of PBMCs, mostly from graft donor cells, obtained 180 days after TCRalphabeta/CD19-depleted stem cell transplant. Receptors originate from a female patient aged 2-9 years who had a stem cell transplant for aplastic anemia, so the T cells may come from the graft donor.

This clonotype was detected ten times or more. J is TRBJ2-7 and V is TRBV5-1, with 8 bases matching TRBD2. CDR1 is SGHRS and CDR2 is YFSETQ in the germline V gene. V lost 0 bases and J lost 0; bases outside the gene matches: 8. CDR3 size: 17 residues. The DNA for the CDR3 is TGCGCCAGCAGCTTGGTCCCCAAACTAGCGGACTCCTACGAGCAGTACTTC. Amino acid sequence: CASSLVPKLADSYEQYF.

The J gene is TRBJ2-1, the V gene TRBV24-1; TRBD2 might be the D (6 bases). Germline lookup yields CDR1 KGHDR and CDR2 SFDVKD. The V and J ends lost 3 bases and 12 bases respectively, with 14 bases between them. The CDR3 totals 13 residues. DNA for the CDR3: TGTGCCACCAGTGATGTAGACGTGCGGGGGCAGTTCTTC. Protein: CATSDVDVRGQFF.

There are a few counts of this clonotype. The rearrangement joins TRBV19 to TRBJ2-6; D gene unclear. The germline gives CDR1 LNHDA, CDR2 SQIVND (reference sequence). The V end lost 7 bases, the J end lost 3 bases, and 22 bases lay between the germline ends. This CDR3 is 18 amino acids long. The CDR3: CASIGLAGRPLGANVLTF. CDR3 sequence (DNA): TGTGCCAGTATCGGGCTGGCAGGCAGGCCACTTGGGGCCAACGTCCTGACTTTC.

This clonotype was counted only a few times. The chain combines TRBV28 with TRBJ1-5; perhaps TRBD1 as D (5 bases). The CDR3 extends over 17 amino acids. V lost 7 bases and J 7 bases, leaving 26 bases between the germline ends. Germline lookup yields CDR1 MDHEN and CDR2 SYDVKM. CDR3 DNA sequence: TGTGCCAGCAATGACGTTAGGGGAGGGTATCTAAACCAGCCCCAGCATTTT. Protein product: CASNDVRGGYLNQPQHF.

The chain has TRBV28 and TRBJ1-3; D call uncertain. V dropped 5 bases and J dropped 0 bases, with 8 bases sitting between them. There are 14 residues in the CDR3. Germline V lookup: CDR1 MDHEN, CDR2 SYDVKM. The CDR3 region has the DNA TGTGCCAGCAGTACTCAGGTCTCTGGAAACACCATATATTTT. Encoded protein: CASSTQVSGNTIYF. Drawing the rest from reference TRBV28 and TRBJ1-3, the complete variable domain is DVKVTQSSRYLVKRTGEKVFLECVQDMDHENMFWYRQDPGLGLRLIYFSYDVKMKEKGDIPEGYSVSREKKERFSLILESASTNQTSMYLCASSTQVSGNTIYFGEGSWLTVV.

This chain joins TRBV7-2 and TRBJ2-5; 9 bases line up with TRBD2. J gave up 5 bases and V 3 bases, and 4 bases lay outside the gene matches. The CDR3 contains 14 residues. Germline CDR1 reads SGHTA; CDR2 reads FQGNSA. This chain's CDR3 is CASSFAGGYETQYF. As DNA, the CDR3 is TGTGCCAGCAGCTTCGCGGGAGGGTACGAGACCCAGTACTTC.

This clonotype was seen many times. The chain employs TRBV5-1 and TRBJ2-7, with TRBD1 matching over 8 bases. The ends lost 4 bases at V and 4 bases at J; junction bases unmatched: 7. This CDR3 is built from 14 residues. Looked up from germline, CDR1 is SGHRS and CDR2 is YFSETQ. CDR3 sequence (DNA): TGCGCCAGCAGCGCCGGGACAGGAGGATACGAGCAGTACGTC. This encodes CASSAGTGGYEQYV.

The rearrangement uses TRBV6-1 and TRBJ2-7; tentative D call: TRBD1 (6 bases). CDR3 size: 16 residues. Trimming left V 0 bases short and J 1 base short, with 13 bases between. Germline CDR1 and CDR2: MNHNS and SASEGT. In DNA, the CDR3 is TGTGCCAGCAGTGAAGCGGCGACAGGTTATTCCTACGAGCAGTACTTC. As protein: CASSEAATGYSYEQYF.

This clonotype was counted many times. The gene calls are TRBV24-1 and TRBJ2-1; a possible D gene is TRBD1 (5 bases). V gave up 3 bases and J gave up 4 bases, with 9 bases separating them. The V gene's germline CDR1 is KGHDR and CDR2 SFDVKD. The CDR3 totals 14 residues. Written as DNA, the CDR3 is TGTGCCACCAGTGATCTGGACATGTACAATGAGCAGTTCTTC. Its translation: CATSDLDMYNEQFF.

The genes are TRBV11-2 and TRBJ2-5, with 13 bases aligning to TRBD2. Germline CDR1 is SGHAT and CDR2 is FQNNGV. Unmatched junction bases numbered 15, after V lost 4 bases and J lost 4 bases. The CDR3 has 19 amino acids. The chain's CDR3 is CASSSWTSGSRKLAETQYF. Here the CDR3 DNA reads TGTGCCAGCAGCTCGTGGACTAGCGGGAGTCGTAAGCTGGCAGAGACCCAGTACTTC. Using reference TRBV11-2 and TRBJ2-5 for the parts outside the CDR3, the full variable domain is EAGVAQSPRYKIIEKRQSVAFWCNPISGHATLYWYQQILGQGPKLLIQFQNNGVVDDSQLPKDRFSAERLKGVDSTLKIQPAKLEDSAVYLCASSSWTSGSRKLAETQYFGPGTRLLVL.

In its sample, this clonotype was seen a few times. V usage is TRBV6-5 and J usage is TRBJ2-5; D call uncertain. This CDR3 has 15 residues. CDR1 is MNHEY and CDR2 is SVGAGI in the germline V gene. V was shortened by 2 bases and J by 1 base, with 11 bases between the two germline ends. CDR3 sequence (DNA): TGTGCCAGCAGTTACCTCTCGATTACCCAAGAGACCCAGTACTTC. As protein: CASSYLSITQETQYF.

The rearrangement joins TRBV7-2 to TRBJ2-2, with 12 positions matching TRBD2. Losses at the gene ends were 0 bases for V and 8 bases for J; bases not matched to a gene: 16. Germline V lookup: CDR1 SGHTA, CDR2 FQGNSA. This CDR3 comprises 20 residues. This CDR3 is CASSLATSGGLMRSMGELFF. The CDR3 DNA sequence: TGTGCCAGCAGCTTAGCGACTAGCGGGGGACTGATGAGATCTATGGGGGAGCTGTTTTTT. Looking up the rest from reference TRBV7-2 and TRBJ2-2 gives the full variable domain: GAGVSQSPSNKVTEKGKDVELRCDPISGHTALYWYRQSLGQGLEFLIYFQGNSAPDKSGLPSDRFSAERTGGSVSTLTIQRTQQEDSAVYLCASSLATSGGLMRSMGELFFGEGSRLTVL.

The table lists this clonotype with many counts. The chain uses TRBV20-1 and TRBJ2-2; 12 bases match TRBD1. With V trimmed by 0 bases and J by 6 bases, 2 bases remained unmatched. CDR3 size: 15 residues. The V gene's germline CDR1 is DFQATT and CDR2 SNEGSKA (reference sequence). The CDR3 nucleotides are TGCAGTGCTAGAGATGGGACAGGGGGCCCCGGGGAGCTGTTTTTT. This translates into CSARDGTGGPGELFF.

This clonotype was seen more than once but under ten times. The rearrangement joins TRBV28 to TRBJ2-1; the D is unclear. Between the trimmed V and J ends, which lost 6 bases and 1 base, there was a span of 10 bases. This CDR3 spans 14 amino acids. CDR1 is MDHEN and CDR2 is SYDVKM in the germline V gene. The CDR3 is CASSSVESYNEQFF. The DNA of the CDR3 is TGTGCCAGCAGCTCTGTGGAGTCCTACAATGAGCAGTTCTTC.

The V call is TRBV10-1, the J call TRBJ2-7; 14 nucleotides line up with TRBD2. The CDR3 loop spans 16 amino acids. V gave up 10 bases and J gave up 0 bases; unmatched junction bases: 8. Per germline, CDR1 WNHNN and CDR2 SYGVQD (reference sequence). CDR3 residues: CATTGLAGVGSYEQYV. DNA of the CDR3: TGCGCCACCACGGGACTAGCGGGAGTCGGCTCCTACGAGCAGTACGTC.

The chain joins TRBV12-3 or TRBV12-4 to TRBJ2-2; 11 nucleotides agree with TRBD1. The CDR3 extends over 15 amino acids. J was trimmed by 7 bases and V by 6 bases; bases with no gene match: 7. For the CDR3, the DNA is TGTGCCAGCAGCCCGGACAGGGGGCGTCACGGGGAGCTGTTTTTT. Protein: CASSPDRGRHGELFF.

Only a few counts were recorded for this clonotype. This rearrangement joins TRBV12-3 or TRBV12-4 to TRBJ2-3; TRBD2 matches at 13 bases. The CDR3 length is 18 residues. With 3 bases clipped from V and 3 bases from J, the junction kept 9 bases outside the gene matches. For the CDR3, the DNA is TGTGCCAGCAGTTTTACTAGCGGGAGGGACCCATTTACAGATACGCAGTATTTT. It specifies CASSFTSGRDPFTDTQYF.

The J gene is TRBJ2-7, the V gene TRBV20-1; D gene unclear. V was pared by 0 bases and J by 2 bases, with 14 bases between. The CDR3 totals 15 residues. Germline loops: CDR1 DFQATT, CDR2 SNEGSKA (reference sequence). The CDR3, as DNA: TGCAGTGCTAGAGATAGAACGGCAGCTCCCTACGAGCAGTACGTC. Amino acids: CSARDRTAAPYEQYV.

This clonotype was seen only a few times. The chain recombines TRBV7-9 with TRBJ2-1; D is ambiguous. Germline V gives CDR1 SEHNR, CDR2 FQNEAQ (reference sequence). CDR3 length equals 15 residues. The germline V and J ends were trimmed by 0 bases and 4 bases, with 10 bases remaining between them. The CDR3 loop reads CASSLATDFYNEQFF. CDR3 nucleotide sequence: TGTGCCAGCAGCTTAGCAACGGATTTTTACAATGAGCAGTTCTTC. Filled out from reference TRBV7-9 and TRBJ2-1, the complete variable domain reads DTGVSQNPRHKITKRGQNVTFRCDPISEHNRLYWYRQTLGQGPEFLTYFQNEAQLEKSRLLSDRFSAERPKGSFSTLEIQRTEQGDSAMYLCASSLATDFYNEQFFGPGTRLTVL.

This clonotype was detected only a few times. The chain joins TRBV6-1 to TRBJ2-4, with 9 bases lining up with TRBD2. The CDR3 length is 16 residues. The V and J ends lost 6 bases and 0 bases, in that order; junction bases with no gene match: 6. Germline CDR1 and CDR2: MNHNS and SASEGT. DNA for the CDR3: TGTGCCAGCAGGGCGGGAGGGGTGCTAGCCAAAAACATTCAGTACTTC. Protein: CASRAGGVLAKNIQYF.

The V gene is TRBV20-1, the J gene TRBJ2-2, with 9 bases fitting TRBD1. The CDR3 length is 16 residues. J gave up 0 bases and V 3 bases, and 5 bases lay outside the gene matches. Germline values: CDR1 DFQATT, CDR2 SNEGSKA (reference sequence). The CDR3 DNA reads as TGCAGTGCTAGCGACAGGGGGGGCCCGAACACCGGGGAGCTGTTTTTT. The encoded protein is CSASDRGGPNTGELFF.

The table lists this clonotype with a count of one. The CDR3 here is CASSSGTVIQETQYF. The CDR3 nucleotides read TGTGCCAGCAGCTCCGGGACAGTAATTCAAGAGACCCAGTACTTC. The chain links TRBV5-4 to TRBJ2-5; TRBD1 aligns across 7 bases. The CDR3 contains 15 residues. V shed 3 bases, J shed 2 bases, and the junction held 7 bases outside the gene matches. The germline V gene encodes CDR1 SGHNT and CDR2 YYREEE (reference sequence).

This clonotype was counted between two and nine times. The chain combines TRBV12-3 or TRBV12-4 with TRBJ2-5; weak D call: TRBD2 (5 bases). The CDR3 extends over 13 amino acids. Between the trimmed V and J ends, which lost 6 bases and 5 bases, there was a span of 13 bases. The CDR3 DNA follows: TGTGCCAGCAGACGGGAAAGAGGGGAGACCCAGTACTTC. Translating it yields CASRRERGETQYF.

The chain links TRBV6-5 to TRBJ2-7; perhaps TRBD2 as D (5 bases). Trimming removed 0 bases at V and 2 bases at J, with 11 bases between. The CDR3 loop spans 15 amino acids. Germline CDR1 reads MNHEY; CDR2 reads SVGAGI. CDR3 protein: CASSYSRRAAYEQYV. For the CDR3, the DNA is TGTGCCAGCAGTTACTCAAGGCGGGCGGCCTACGAGCAGTACGTC.

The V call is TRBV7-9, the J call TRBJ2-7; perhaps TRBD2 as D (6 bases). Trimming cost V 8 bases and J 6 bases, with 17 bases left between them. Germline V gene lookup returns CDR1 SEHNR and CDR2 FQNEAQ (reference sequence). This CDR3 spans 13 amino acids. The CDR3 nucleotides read TGTGCCAGCGGAGGGACGCGTACGACCGAGCAGTACTTC. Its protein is CASGGTRTTEQYF.

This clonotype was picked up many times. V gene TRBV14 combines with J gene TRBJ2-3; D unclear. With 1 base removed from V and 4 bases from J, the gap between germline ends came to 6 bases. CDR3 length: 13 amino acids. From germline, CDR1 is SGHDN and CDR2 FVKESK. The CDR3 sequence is CASSQARPDTQYF. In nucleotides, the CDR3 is TGTGCCAGCAGCCAAGCTAGGCCAGATACGCAGTATTTT.